This TCR beta chain was identified during a study of blood T cell repertoires in COVID-19. Study details: COVID-19 samples collected from the United States, Italy and Spain covered acute and convalescent phases. In each case, the material was cDNA or gDNA derived from T cells, B-cell-depleted T cells, or PBMCs.

As handled by the study authors: The assay estimated nucleated cells by amplifying reference gene primers. TCRdb keeps only in-frame clones here, not all; method: immunoSEQ multiplex PCR. For V, J and clone size, that table is used; D and trimming come from the DNA. The sample yields 48,000 or so clones, about 85% seen once. Trimming at V came to 4 bases and at J to 4 bases, leaving 9 bases not matched to a gene. CDR1 and CDR2 (germline): SGHNT, YYREEE (reference sequence). The CDR3 covers 16 residues. The sequence came from a woman aged 55-70 years with acute or convalescent COVID-19. This chain links TRBV5-4 with TRBJ2-1; 9 bases are shared with TRBD2. Sequencing was performed on peripheral blood. The CDR3 sequence is CASSHSGSTGYNEQFF. CDR3 nucleotide sequence: TGTGCCAGCAGCCATAGCGGGAGCACCGGTTACAATGAGCAGTTCTTC.